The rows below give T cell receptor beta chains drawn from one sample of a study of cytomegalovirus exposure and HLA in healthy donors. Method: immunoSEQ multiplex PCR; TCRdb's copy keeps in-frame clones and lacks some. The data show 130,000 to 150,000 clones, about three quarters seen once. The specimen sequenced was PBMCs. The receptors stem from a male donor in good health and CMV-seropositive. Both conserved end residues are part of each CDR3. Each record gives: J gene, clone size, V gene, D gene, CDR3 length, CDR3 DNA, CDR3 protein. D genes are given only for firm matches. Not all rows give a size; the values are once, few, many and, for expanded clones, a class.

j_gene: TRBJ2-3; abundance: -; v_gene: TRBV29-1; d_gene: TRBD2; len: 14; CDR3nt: TGCAGCGTTGGCCTAGCGGGCAACACAGATACGCAGTATTTT; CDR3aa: CSVGLAGNTDTQYF
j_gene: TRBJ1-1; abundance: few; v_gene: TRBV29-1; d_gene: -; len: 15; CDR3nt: TGCAGCGTTGGCTATCAGGGCCCCAGGGACACTGAAGCTTTCTTT; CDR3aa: CSVGYQGPRDTEAFF
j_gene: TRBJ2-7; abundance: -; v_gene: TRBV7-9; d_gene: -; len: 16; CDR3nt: TGTTCCAGCAGCCGAACCACTAGCCGGAATGGTTACGAGCAGTACTTC; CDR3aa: CSSSRTTSRNGYEQYF
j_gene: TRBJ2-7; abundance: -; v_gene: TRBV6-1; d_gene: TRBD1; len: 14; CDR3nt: TGTGCCAGCAGTGAATGGGGACAGACCTACGAGCAGTACTTC; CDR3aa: CASSEWGQTYEQYF
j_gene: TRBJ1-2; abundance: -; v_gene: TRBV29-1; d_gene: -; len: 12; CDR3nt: TGCAGCGTTGAAGATCATAACTATGGCTACACCTTC; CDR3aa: CSVEDHNYGYTF
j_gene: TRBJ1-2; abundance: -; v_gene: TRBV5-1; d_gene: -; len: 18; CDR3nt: TGCGCCAGCAGCCCTTCATTATTACAGCTAACAGCTAACTATGGCTACACCTTC; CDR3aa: CASSPSLLQLTANYGYTF
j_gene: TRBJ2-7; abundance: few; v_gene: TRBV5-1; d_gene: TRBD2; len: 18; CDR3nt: TGCGCCAGCAGCTGGTGGTTCGGGACTAGCGGGGGGAATCACGAGCAGTACTTC; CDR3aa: CASSWWFGTSGGNHEQYF
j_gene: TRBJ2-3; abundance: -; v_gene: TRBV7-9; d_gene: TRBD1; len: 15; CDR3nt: TGTGCCAGCAGCTTAACAGGGGTGGTCACAGATACGCAGTATTTT; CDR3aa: CASSLTGVVTDTQYF
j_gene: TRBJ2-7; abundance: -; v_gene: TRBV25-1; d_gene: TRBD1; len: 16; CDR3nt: TGTGCCAGCAGTAGCTCAGGGACAGTAAGCTCCTACGAGCAGTACTTC; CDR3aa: CASSSSGTVSSYEQYF
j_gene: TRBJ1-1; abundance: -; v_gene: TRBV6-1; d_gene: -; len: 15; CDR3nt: TGTGCCAGCACCCGAACGACAAATATGAACACTGAAGCTTTCTTT; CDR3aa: CASTRTTNMNTEAFF
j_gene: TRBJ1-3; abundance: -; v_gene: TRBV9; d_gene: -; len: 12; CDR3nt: TGTGCCAGCAGCGGGAGTGGAAACACCATATATTTT; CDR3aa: CASSGSGNTIYF
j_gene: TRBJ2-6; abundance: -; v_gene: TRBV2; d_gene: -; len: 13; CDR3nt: TGTGCCAGCAGTGATACTGGGGCCAACGTCCTGACTTTC; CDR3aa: CASSDTGANVLTF
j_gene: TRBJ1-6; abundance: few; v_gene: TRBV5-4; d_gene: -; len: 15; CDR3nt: TGTGCCAGCAGCCTCGGACAGAACTATAATTCACCCCTCCACTTT; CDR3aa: CASSLGQNYNSPLHF
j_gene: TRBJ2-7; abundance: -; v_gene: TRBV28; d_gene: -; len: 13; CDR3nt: TGTGCCAGCAGCCTCGGGACTTCCTACGAGCAGTACTTC; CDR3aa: CASSLGTSYEQYF
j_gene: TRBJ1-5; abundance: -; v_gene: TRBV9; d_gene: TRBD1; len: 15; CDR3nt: TGTGCCAGCAGCGCAGGGGGCGCTGGCAATCAGCCCCAGCATTTT; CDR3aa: CASSAGGAGNQPQHF